Listed below are T cell receptor beta chains from one sample, sequenced in a study of blood T cell repertoires in COVID-19. Some clones are missing from TCRdb's copy, which holds only in-frame ones; the method was immunoSEQ multiplex PCR. The sample yields approximately 170,000 clones, over 75% seen once. Sequenced: PBMCs or T cells enriched from blood (not recorded which). These receptors all come from a woman in her late teens or twenties who had recovered from COVID-19. Each CDR3 is given with its conserved first and last residue. The order of the fields is V gene, clone size, J gene, D gene, CDR3 protein, CDR3 DNA. The D gene is left open where the match is weak. Only some rows state a clone size, as once, few, many or a class for expanded clones.

v_call: TRBV6-6
clone_size: NA
j_call: TRBJ1-6
d_call: NA
cdr3_aa: CASNPTGINSPLHF
cdr3_nt: TGTGCCAGCAACCCGACAGGAATCAATTCACCCCTCCACTTT

v_call: TRBV10-1
clone_size: NA
j_call: TRBJ2-1
d_call: TRBD2
cdr3_aa: CASSNLELAGGYNEQFF
cdr3_nt: TGCGCCAGCAGCAATCTAGAACTAGCGGGGGGGTACAATGAGCAGTTCTTC

v_call: TRBV5-8
clone_size: NA
j_call: TRBJ2-5
d_call: TRBD1
cdr3_aa: CASSSGTGLFQETQYF
cdr3_nt: TGTGCCAGCAGCTCCGGGACAGGGCTTTTCCAAGAGACCCAGTACTTC

v_call: TRBV29-1
clone_size: NA
j_call: TRBJ2-7
d_call: TRBD1
cdr3_aa: CSGRQGGLYEQYF
cdr3_nt: TGCAGCGGCCGACAGGGGGGTCTCTACGAGCAGTACTTC

v_call: TRBV5-4
clone_size: NA
j_call: TRBJ1-3
d_call: TRBD1
cdr3_aa: CASSSPPGQGPGNTIYF
cdr3_nt: TGTGCCAGCAGCTCACCACCGGGACAGGGGCCCGGAAACACCATATATTTT

v_call: TRBV11-2
clone_size: few
j_call: TRBJ1-1
d_call: NA
cdr3_aa: CASSLESGTEAFF
cdr3_nt: TGTGCCAGCAGCTTAGAGTCCGGTACTGAAGCTTTCTTT

v_call: TRBV2
clone_size: NA
j_call: TRBJ2-1
d_call: NA
cdr3_aa: CASSEAPQRPYNEQFF
cdr3_nt: TGTGCCAGCAGTGAAGCGCCCCAGCGCCCATACAATGAGCAGTTCTTC

v_call: TRBV27
clone_size: NA
j_call: TRBJ2-1
d_call: TRBD1
cdr3_aa: CASSSPAGQGKGASSYNEQFF
cdr3_nt: TGTGCCAGCAGTTCTCCCGCGGGACAGGGCAAGGGGGCGAGCTCCTACAATGAGCAGTTCTTC

v_call: TRBV10-1
clone_size: once
j_call: TRBJ1-2
d_call: TRBD1
cdr3_aa: CASSDRIGTGDGYTF
cdr3_nt: TGCGCCAGCAGTGACAGAATCGGGACAGGGGACGGCTACACCTTC

v_call: TRBV11-2
clone_size: NA
j_call: TRBJ1-4
d_call: NA
cdr3_aa: CASSLDTGWRKLFF
cdr3_nt: TGTGCCAGCAGCTTAGATACCGGATGGCGGAAACTGTTTTTT

v_call: TRBV10-2
clone_size: NA
j_call: TRBJ1-1
d_call: NA
cdr3_aa: CASSEQGATEAFF
cdr3_nt: TGCGCCAGCAGTGAACAAGGAGCCACTGAAGCTTTCTTT

v_call: TRBV9
clone_size: NA
j_call: TRBJ2-3
d_call: TRBD2
cdr3_aa: CASSSSGGETDTQYF
cdr3_nt: TGTGCCAGCAGCTCTAGCGGGGGGGAGACAGATACGCAGTATTTT

v_call: TRBV18
clone_size: NA
j_call: TRBJ1-2
d_call: TRBD1
cdr3_aa: CASSPPAGGVPGYTF
cdr3_nt: TGTGCCAGCTCACCACCGGCAGGGGGCGTTCCTGGCTACACCTTC

v_call: TRBV24-1
clone_size: NA
j_call: TRBJ1-2
d_call: NA
cdr3_aa: CATSDFGGDGYTF
cdr3_nt: TGTGCCACCAGTGATTTTGGAGGGGATGGCTACACCTTC

v_call: TRBV27
clone_size: few
j_call: TRBJ2-5
d_call: NA
cdr3_aa: CASSILGDQETQYF
cdr3_nt: TGTGCCAGCAGCATCCTCGGGGATCAAGAGACCCAGTACTTC

v_call: TRBV12-3/TRBV12-4
clone_size: many
j_call: TRBJ1-1
d_call: NA
cdr3_aa: CASRASAHLEAFF
cdr3_nt: TGTGCCAGCAGAGCCTCCGCGCACCTAGAAGCTTTCTTT

v_call: TRBV9
clone_size: NA
j_call: TRBJ1-1
d_call: NA
cdr3_aa: CASSVGGHDEAFF
cdr3_nt: TGTGCCAGCAGCGTAGGGGGGCACGACGAAGCTTTCTTT

v_call: TRBV5-8
clone_size: NA
j_call: TRBJ2-5
d_call: NA
cdr3_aa: CASSRGYSVETQYF
cdr3_nt: TGTGCCAGCAGCCGAGGGTATAGTGTGGAGACCCAGTACTTC

v_call: TRBV30
clone_size: NA
j_call: TRBJ1-1
d_call: NA
cdr3_aa: CAWSPGGGRTEAFF
cdr3_nt: TGTGCCTGGAGTCCTGGGGGGGGTAGGACTGAAGCTTTCTTT

v_call: TRBV28
clone_size: NA
j_call: TRBJ1-2
d_call: NA
cdr3_aa: CASTVPRGAGYGYTF
cdr3_nt: TGTGCCAGCACCGTTCCTCGGGGGGCTGGCTATGGCTACACCTTC

v_call: TRBV5-4
clone_size: NA
j_call: TRBJ1-3
d_call: TRBD1
cdr3_aa: CASSNPDRGPEGNTIYF
cdr3_nt: TGTGCCAGCAGCAACCCGGACAGGGGGCCAGAGGGAAACACCATATATTTT

v_call: TRBV7-2
clone_size: NA
j_call: TRBJ1-5
d_call: TRBD1
cdr3_aa: CASSLSGGQPQHF
cdr3_nt: TGTGCCAGCAGCTTGTCAGGGGGCCAGCCCCAGCATTTT

v_call: TRBV19
clone_size: NA
j_call: TRBJ2-3
d_call: NA
cdr3_aa: CASSWADTQYF
cdr3_nt: TGTGCCAGTAGTTGGGCGGATACGCAGTATTTT

v_call: TRBV5-4
clone_size: NA
j_call: TRBJ2-3
d_call: TRBD2
cdr3_aa: CASSLGIAGGLTDTQYF
cdr3_nt: TGTGCCAGCAGCTTAGGCATAGCGGGGGGGCTAACAGATACGCAGTATTTT

v_call: TRBV7-2
clone_size: NA
j_call: TRBJ2-1
d_call: NA
cdr3_aa: CASSLDRGFNEQFF
cdr3_nt: TGTGCCAGCAGCTTAGATAGGGGATTCAATGAGCAGTTCTTC

v_call: TRBV7-9
clone_size: NA
j_call: TRBJ2-1
d_call: NA
cdr3_aa: CASSFTPYNEQFF
cdr3_nt: TGTGCCAGCAGCTTTACTCCCTACAATGAGCAGTTCTTC

v_call: TRBV11-2
clone_size: NA
j_call: TRBJ2-7
d_call: NA
cdr3_aa: CASSLLSAYEQYF
cdr3_nt: TGTGCCAGCAGCTTATTGAGTGCCTACGAGCAGTACTTC

v_call: TRBV15
clone_size: NA
j_call: TRBJ1-3
d_call: TRBD1
cdr3_aa: CATSRGPRDSSISSGNTIYF
cdr3_nt: TGTGCCACCAGCAGAGGACCGAGGGACAGCTCCATTAGCTCTGGAAACACCATATATTTT

v_call: TRBV4-1
clone_size: NA
j_call: TRBJ2-7
d_call: TRBD2
cdr3_aa: CASSQVQLAGVLSEQYF
cdr3_nt: TGCGCCAGCAGCCAAGTTCAGTTAGCGGGGGTACTATCCGAGCAGTACTTC

v_call: TRBV27
clone_size: NA
j_call: TRBJ1-1
d_call: NA
cdr3_aa: CATADNMNTEAFF
cdr3_nt: TGTGCCACCGCGGACAACATGAACACTGAAGCTTTCTTT

v_call: TRBV6-5
clone_size: NA
j_call: TRBJ1-2
d_call: NA
cdr3_aa: CASSFRRPEDYGYTF
cdr3_nt: TGTGCCAGCAGTTTTCGACGGCCCGAGGACTATGGCTACACCTTC

v_call: TRBV10-1
clone_size: NA
j_call: TRBJ2-2
d_call: NA
cdr3_aa: CASSESIQVVTGELFF
cdr3_nt: TGCGCCAGCAGTGAGTCGATACAGGTCGTGACCGGGGAGCTGTTTTTT